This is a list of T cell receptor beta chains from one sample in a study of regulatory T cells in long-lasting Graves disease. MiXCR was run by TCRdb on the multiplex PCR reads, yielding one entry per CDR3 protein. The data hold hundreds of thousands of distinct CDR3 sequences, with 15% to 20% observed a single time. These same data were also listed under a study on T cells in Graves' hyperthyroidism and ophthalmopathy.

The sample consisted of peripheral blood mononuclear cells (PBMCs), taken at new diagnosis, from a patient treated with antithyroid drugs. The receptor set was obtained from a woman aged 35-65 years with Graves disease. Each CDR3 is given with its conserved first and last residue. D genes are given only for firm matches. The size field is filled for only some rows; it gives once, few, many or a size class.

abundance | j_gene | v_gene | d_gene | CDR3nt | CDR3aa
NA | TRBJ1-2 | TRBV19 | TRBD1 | TGTGCCAGTAGTATCCACAGGGGACAGGCGCCCTATGGCTACACCTTC | CASSIHRGQAPYGYTF
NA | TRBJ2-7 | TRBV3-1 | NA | TGTGCCAGCAGCCCCCATCAGGGGGGTGAGCAGTACTTC | CASSPHQGGEQYF
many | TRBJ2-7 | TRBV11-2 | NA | TGTGCCAGCAGCCTAGCTAGAGGGCAAGGCTACGAGCAGTACTTC | CASSLARGQGYEQYF
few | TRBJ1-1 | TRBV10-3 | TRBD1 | TGTGCCATCAGATTACGGACAGGGGATGAAGCTTTCTTT | CAIRLRTGDEAFF
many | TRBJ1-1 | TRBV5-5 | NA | TGTGCCAGCAGCCAGGGACTTTCCGTGTCTGAAGCTTTCTTT | CASSQGLSVSEAFF
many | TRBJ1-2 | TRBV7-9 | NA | TGTGCCAGCACTCCCGGGCAGAGTGGCTACACCTTC | CASTPGQSGYTF
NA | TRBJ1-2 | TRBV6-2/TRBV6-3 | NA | TGTGCCAGCAGTTACGAGCCCTACGGGGGGGACGGCTACACCTTC | CASSYEPYGGDGYTF
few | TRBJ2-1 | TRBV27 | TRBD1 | TGTGCCAGCAGTTTAGAGGGGGCACCCTACAATGAGCAGTTCTTC | CASSLEGAPYNEQFF
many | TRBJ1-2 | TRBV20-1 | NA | TGCAGTGCGCCGAATACGGTCGGCTATGGCTACACCTTC | CSAPNTVGYGYTF
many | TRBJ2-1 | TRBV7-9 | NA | TGTGCCAGCAGCTCCCGAATAGACAATGAGCAGTTCTTC | CASSSRIDNEQFF
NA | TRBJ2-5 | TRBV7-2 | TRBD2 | TGTGCCAGCACCCAGACAGCGGGGGTGGAGACCCAGTACTTC | CASTQTAGVETQYF
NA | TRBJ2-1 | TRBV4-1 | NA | TGCGCCAGCAGCCAAGGTACTAAGACCACCTACGACAATGAGCAGTTCTTC | CASSQGTKTTYDNEQFF
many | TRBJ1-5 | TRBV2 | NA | TGTGCCAGCAGTGGGGGAGCCTATAGCAATCAGCCCCAGCATTTT | CASSGGAYSNQPQHF
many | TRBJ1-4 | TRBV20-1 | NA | TGCAGTGCTAGTGGGACATCTACATTATGGGAAAAACTGTTTTTT | CSASGTSTLWEKLFF
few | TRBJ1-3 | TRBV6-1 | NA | TGTGCCAGCAGTCCCTCCGGGGCGATCTCTGGAAACACCATATATTTT | CASSPSGAISGNTIYF
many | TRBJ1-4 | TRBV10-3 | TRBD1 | TGTGCCATCAGAGGGGACAGTTTTAATGAAAAACTGTTTTTT | CAIRGDSFNEKLFF
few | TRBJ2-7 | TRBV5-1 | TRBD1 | TGCGCCAGCGGACACGACAGGGCCCCCTACGAGCAGTACTTC | CASGHDRAPYEQYF
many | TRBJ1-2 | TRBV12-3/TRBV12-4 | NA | TGTGCCAGCAGTCTCGCTCAACTATCTCACTATGGCTACACCTTC | CASSLAQLSHYGYTF
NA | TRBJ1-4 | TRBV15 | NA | TGTGCCACCAGCAGAGATTCCGGCAGGGTAGCAACTAATGAAAAACTGTTTTTT | CATSRDSGRVATNEKLFF
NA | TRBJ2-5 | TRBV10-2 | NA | TGCGCCAGCAGTGGTAACCGGGGGAGAGAGACCCAGTACTTC | CASSGNRGRETQYF
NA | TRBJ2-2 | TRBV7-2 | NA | TGTGCCAGCAGCTTAGTTTGGACGGGGGACACCGGGGAGCTGTTTTTT | CASSLVWTGDTGELFF
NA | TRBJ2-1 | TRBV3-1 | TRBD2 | TGTGCCAGCAGCCACAGGACTAGCGGCTACAATGAGCAGTTCTTC | CASSHRTSGYNEQFF
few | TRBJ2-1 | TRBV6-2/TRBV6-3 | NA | TGTGCCAGCACCGACCGGGATGGCTCCTACAATGAGCAGTTCTTC | CASTDRDGSYNEQFF
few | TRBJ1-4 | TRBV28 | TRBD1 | TGTGCCAGCAGCCCAGAGGGGGCAGGGGAGGTCGGACTGTTTTTT | CASSPEGAGEVGLFF
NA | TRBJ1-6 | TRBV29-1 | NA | TGCAGCGTTCGTACAGGGTCTGATTCACCCCTCCACTTT | CSVRTGSDSPLHF
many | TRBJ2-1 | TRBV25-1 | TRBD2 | TGTGCCAGCAGAGGACTAGACGATGAGCAGTTCTTC | CASRGLDDEQFF
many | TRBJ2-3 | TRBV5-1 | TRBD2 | TGCGCCAGCAGCTTGAGCGGGGGTGGTATTTCAGATACGCAGTATTTT | CASSLSGGGISDTQYF
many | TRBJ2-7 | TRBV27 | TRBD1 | TGTGCCAGCAGCCCAAGGGGTGGACAGGGGATAAGCTCCTACGAGCAGTACTTC | CASSPRGGQGISSYEQYF
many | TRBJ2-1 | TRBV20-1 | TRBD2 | TGCAGTGCTCAGGGACTAGCGGGGGAACGAGATGAGCAGTTCTTC | CSAQGLAGERDEQFF
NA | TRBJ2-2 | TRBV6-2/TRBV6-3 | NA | TGTGCCAGCAGTGAAGCGGCAGCCCCCGGGGAGCTGTTTTTT | CASSEAAAPGELFF
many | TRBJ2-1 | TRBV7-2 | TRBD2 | TGTGCCAGCAGCTTAGTGCTAGCGGGGGGTCTGCAGTTCTTC | CASSLVLAGGLQFF
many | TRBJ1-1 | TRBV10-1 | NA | TGCGCCAGCAGTGATGGTTGGGGGAACACTGAAGCTTTCTTT | CASSDGWGNTEAFF